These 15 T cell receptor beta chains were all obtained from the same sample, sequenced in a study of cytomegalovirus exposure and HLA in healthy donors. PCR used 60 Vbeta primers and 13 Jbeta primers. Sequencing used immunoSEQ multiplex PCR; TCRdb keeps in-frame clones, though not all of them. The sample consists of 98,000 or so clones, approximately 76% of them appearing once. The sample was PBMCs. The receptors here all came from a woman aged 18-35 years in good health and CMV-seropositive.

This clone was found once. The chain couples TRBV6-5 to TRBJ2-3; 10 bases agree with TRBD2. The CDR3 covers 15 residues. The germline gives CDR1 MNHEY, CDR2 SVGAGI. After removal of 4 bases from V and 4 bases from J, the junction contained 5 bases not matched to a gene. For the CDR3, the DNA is TGTGCCAGCAGTTCGGGACTAGCGAGTTCAGATACGCAGTATTTT. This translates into CASSSGLASSDTQYF.

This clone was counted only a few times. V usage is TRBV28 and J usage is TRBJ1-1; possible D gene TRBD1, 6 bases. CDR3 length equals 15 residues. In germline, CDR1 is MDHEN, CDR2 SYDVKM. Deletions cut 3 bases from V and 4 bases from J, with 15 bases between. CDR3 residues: CASSFYSVGGTEAFF. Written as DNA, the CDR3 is TGTGCCAGCAGTTTCTATTCGGTAGGGGGCACTGAAGCTTTCTTT. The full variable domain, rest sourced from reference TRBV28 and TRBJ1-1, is DVKVTQSSRYLVKRTGEKVFLECVQDMDHENMFWYRQDPGLGLRLIYFSYDVKMKEKGDIPEGYSVSREKKERFSLILESASTNQTSMYLCASSFYSVGGTEAFFGQGTRLTVV.

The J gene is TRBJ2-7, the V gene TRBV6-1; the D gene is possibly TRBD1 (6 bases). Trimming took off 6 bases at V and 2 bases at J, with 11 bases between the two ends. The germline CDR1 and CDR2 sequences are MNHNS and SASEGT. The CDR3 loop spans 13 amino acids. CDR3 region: CASRAGTTYEQYF. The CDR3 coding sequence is TGTGCCAGCAGGGCCGGGACAACCTACGAGCAGTACTTC.

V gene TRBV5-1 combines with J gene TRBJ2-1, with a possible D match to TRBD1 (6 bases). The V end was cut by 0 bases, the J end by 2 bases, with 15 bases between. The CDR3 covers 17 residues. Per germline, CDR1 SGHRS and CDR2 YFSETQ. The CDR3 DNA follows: TGCGCCAGCAGCTTGGATACGGAGCGGACAGCCTACAATGAGCAGTTCTTC. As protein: CASSLDTERTAYNEQFF.

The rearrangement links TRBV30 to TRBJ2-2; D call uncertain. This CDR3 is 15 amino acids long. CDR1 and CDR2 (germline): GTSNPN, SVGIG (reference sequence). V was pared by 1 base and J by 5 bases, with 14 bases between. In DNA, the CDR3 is TGTGCCTGGAGTGCTATGCAGGTTGAGACCGGGGAGCTGTTTTTT. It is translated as CAWSAMQVETGELFF.

This CDR3 reads CASASQSGTGPLFF. The CDR3, as DNA: TGTGCCAGCGCTAGTCAATCGGGGACAGGGCCGCTATTTTTT. The V and J genes are TRBV25-1 and TRBJ1-4, with 9 bases fitting TRBD1. J gave up 17 bases and V 8 bases, and 18 bases lay outside the gene matches. CDR1 and CDR2 (germline): MGHDK, SYGVNS. The CDR3 spans 14 residues.

The CDR3 nucleotides read TGTGCCAGTACGGGACAGGGTGGCACTGAAGCTTTCTTT. Residues: CASTGQGGTEAFF. The rearrangement joins TRBV2 to TRBJ1-1; 9 nucleotides line up with TRBD1. CDR3 size: 13 residues. The J segment lost 4 bases and the V segment lost 9 bases, leaving 6 bases of the junction unmatched. The V gene's germline CDR1 is SNHLY and CDR2 FYNNEI. The complete variable domain, with remaining parts taken from reference TRBV2 and TRBJ1-1, reads EPEVTQTPSHQVTQMGQEVILRCVPISNHLYFYWYRQILGQKVEFLVSFYNNEISEKSEIFDDQFSVERPDGSNFTLKIRSTKLEDSAMYFCASTGQGGTEAFFGQGTRLTVV.

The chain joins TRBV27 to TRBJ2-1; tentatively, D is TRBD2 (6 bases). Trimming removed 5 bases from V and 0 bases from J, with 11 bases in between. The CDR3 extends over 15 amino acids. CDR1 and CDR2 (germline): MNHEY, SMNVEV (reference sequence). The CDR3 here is CASSGGVSSYNEQFF. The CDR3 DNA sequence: TGTGCCAGCAGTGGAGGGGTTAGCTCCTACAATGAGCAGTTCTTC.

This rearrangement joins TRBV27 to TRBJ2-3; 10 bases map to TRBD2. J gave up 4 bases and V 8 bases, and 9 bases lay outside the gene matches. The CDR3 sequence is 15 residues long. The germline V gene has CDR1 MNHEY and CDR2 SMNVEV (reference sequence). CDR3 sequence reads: CASAAVGLAADTQYF. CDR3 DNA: TGTGCCAGCGCTGCAGTTGGACTAGCGGCAGATACGCAGTATTTT.

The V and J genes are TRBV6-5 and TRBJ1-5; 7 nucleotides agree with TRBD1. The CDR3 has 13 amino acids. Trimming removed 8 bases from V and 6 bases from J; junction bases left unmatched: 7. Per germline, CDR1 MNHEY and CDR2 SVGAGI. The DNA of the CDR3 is TGTGCCAGCGGCCGACAGGGCCCTCAGCCCCAGCATTTT. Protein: CASGRQGPQPQHF.

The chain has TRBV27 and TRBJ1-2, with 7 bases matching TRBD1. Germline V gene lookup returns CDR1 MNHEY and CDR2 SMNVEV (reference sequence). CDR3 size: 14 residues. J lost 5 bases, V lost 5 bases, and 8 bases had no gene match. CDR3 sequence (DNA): TGTGCCAGCAGTCCGCGGGGACAGCGGTATGGCTACACCTTC. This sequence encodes CASSPRGQRYGYTF.

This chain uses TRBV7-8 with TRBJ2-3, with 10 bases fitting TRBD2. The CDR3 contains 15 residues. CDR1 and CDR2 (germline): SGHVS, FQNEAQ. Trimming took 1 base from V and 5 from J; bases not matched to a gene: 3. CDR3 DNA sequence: TGTGCCAGCAGCTTAGTAGCGGGAGGTATAGATACGCAGTATTTT. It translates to CASSLVAGGIDTQYF.

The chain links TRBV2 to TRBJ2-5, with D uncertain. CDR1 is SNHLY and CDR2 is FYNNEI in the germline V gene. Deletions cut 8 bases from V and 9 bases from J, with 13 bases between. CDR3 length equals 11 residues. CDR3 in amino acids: CASGVLSPQYF. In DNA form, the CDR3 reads TGTGCCAGCGGAGTCCTCAGCCCCCAGTACTTC.

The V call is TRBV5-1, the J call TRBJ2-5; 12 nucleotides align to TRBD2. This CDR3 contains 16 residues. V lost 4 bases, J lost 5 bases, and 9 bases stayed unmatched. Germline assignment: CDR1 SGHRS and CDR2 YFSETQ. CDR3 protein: CASSQRLAGASETQYF. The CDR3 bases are TGCGCCAGCAGCCAAAGACTAGCGGGAGCCTCGGAGACCCAGTACTTC.

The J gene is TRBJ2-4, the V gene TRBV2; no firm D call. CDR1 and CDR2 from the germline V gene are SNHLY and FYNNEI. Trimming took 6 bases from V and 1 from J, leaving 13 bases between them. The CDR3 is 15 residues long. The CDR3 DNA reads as TGTGCCAGCAGACGAGAGGTCGGGGCCAAAAACATTCAGTACTTC. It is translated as CASRREVGAKNIQYF. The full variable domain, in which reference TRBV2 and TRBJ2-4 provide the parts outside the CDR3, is EPEVTQTPSHQVTQMGQEVILRCVPISNHLYFYWYRQILGQKVEFLVSFYNNEISEKSEIFDDQFSVERPDGSNFTLKIRSTKLEDSAMYFCASRREVGAKNIQYFGAGTRLSVL.